The 15 T cell receptor beta chains listed next were all sequenced from one sample in a study of T cells in Graves' hyperthyroidism and ophthalmopathy. The CDR3 regions of TCR beta were amplified from RNA transcripts. Using the HTBI primer set, a first-round RT-PCR was run on the TCR CDR3. MiXCR, applied by TCRdb to the multiplex PCR reads, yields one record per CDR3 protein. The table lists about 600,000 distinct CDR3 sequences, around 16% of them singletons. Sequencing input: blood. These receptors originate from a woman in her thirties or forties with Graves' ophthalmopathy.

The rearrangement uses TRBV20-1 and TRBJ2-7; D unresolved. CDR1 is DFQATT and CDR2 is SNEGSKA in the germline V gene (reference sequence). This CDR3 region has 11 residues. Trimming shortened V by 3 bases and J by 3 bases, and 6 bases separated the two germline ends. CDR3 protein: CSAREDYEQYF. The CDR3 DNA reads as TGCAGTGCTAGGGAAGACTACGAGCAGTACTTC.

The CDR3 protein is CASSLTRTSGNTIYF. The CDR3 DNA is TGTGCCAGCAGTCTGACCCGCACCTCTGGAAACACCATATATTTT. The chain couples TRBV28 to TRBJ1-3; D is uncertain. Looked up from germline, CDR1 is MDHEN and CDR2 is SYDVKM. Trimming removed 5 bases at V and 0 bases at J, with 11 bases between. The CDR3 contains 15 residues.

The chain uses TRBV7-6 and TRBJ1-3; D is uncertain. The CDR3 is made up of 13 amino acids. Trimming pared 4 bases from V and 4 bases from J, leaving 8 bases between. Germline V gene data show CDR1 as SGHVS and CDR2 as FNYEAQ. Written as DNA, the CDR3 is TGTGCCAGCAGCTCCAATCCCGGAAACACCATATATTTT. It specifies CASSSNPGNTIYF.

This clonotype was seen repeatedly, ten times or more. The chain recombines TRBV5-1 with TRBJ1-6; D gene uncertain. Looked up from germline, CDR1 is SGHRS and CDR2 is YFSETQ. There are 13 residues in the CDR3. The V gene lost 5 bases and the J gene lost 3 bases, with 6 bases spanning the gap. The CDR3 is CASSSSYNSPLHF. The CDR3 DNA reads as TGCGCCAGCAGTTCGAGCTATAATTCACCCCTCCACTTT. Based on the CDR3 plus reference TRBV5-1 and TRBJ1-6, the full variable domain is KAGVTQTPRYLIKTRGQQVTLSCSPISGHRSVSWYQQTPGQGLQFLFEYFSETQRNKGNFPGRFSGRQFSNSRSEMNVSTLELGDSALYLCASSSSYNSPLHFGNGTRLTVT.

This clonotype showed up many times. The chain is built from TRBV28 and TRBJ1-3; D is perhaps TRBD1 (5 bases). The V gene lost 6 bases and the J gene lost 0 bases, with 12 bases spanning the gap. Germline V gene data show CDR1 as MDHEN and CDR2 as SYDVKM. The CDR3 totals 15 residues. The CDR3 loop reads CASSSDGTSGNTIYF. DNA for the CDR3: TGTGCCAGCAGCTCGGACGGGACCTCTGGAAACACCATATATTTT.

This clonotype occurred many times. The chain recombines TRBV30 with TRBJ2-3; possible D gene TRBD1, 5 bases. The germline CDR1 and CDR2 sequences are GTSNPN and SVGIG (reference sequence). This CDR3 comprises 12 residues. V was shortened by 5 bases and J by 1 base, with 7 bases between the two germline ends. The CDR3 protein is CAWGRGTDTQYF. The DNA for the CDR3 is TGTGCCTGGGGCAGGGGCACAGATACGCAGTATTTT.

This clonotype was detected many times. The chain combines TRBV2 with TRBJ1-2; D might be TRBD1 (6 bases). The CDR3 is made up of 12 amino acids. Germline loops: CDR1 SNHLY, CDR2 FYNNEI. Trimming took off 8 bases at V and 4 bases at J, with 11 bases between the two ends. The CDR3, as DNA: TGTGCCAGCTCAGGGGACCGCTATGGCTACACCTTC. Translation gives CASSGDRYGYTF.

This clonotype has just a few counts. The rearrangement links TRBV11-2 to TRBJ1-3; D is undetermined. Germline CDR1 reads SGHAT; CDR2 reads FQNNGV. V shed 4 bases and J shed 2 bases, with 9 bases lying between them. The CDR3 is 14 residues long. In DNA, the CDR3 is TGTGCCAGCAGCTCCCAGCCAGCTGGAAACACCATATATTTT. Translated, it gives CASSSQPAGNTIYF.

This clonotype was picked up many times. This chain joins TRBV27 and TRBJ2-1; maybe TRBD2 (5 bases). CDR1 is MNHEY and CDR2 is SMNVEV in the germline V gene (reference sequence). This CDR3 has 17 residues. Trimming stripped 4 bases from V and 0 bases from J, with 16 bases between. The CDR3, as DNA: TGTGCCAGCAGTTCGGTAGTGGAGGTAGGCTCCTACAATGAGCAGTTCTTC. Protein: CASSSVVEVGSYNEQFF.

This clonotype was observed a handful of times. The V gene is TRBV7-9, the J gene TRBJ2-4, with D hard to call. This CDR3 region has 12 residues. Deletions cut 2 bases from V and 5 bases from J, with 4 bases between. From germline, CDR1 is SEHNR and CDR2 FQNEAQ (reference sequence). For the CDR3, the DNA is TGTGCCAGCAGCTTACCCGAAAACATTCAGTACTTC. It yields the protein CASSLPENIQYF.

In its sample, this clonotype was seen a few times. The V gene is TRBV29-1, the J gene TRBJ1-2, with TRBD1 matching over 7 bases. This CDR3 is built from 13 residues. CDR1 is SQVTM and CDR2 is ANQGSEA in the germline V gene. CDR3: CSLTRDSNYGYTF. The CDR3 DNA reads TGCAGTCTAACCCGGGACAGCAACTATGGCTACACCTTC.

This chain uses TRBV30 with TRBJ1-2; D is ambiguous. The V gene lost 2 bases and the J gene lost 5 bases, with 12 bases spanning the gap. Germline V gives CDR1 GTSNPN, CDR2 SVGIG (reference sequence). The CDR3 has 13 residues. The CDR3 spells CAWSKQLLYGYTF. In nucleotides, the CDR3 is TGTGCCTGGAGTAAACAACTCCTGTATGGCTACACCTTC.

This clonotype was seen ten or more times. This chain uses TRBV5-4 with TRBJ2-7; 8 bases line up with TRBD2. This CDR3 has 14 amino acids. The V gene end was trimmed by 0 bases and the J gene end by 3 bases; junction bases not matched to a gene: 2. Germline V gene sequence: CDR1 SGHNT, CDR2 YYREEE (reference sequence). The CDR3 nucleotides are TGTGCCAGCAGCTTGGAACGGGGGGGCTACGAGCAGTACTTC. Amino acids: CASSLERGGYEQYF. Full variable domain (missing parts from reference TRBV5-4 and TRBJ2-7): ETGVTQSPTHLIKTRGQQVTLRCSSQSGHNTVSWYQQALGQGPQFIFQYYREEENGRGNFPPRFSGLQFPNYSSELNVNALELDDSALYLCASSLERGGYEQYFGPGTRLTVT.

This clonotype has a handful of counts. The rearrangement joins TRBV6-5 to TRBJ2-3, with unresolved D. Trimming removed 0 bases from V and 11 bases from J, with 15 bases in between. Germline loops: CDR1 MNHEY, CDR2 SVGAGI. The CDR3 runs to 14 residues. This CDR3 reads CASSYSASAPLQYF. CDR3 nucleotides: TGTGCCAGCAGTTACTCGGCCTCAGCCCCCTTGCAGTATTTT.

This clonotype was recorded many times. The chain uses TRBV5-1 and TRBJ1-1; a weak D match, TRBD1 (6 bases). The CDR3 is 16 residues long. Germline assignment: CDR1 SGHRS and CDR2 YFSETQ. With 1 base removed from V and 7 bases from J, the gap between germline ends came to 20 bases. The CDR3 bases are TGCGCCAGCAGCTTGCCTACAGGGTTGGGGCAGGATGAAGCTTTCTTT. It yields the protein CASSLPTGLGQDEAFF.